This entry is about one T cell receptor beta chain. Its target is not known. The record originates from a study of T cells after yellow fever vaccination. Study details: Researchers used SMART-Seq v4 Ultra Low Input to prepare fractions that had low cell numbers. Study-level results: In FACS-sorted repertoires, abundant clonotypes from the bulk population could appear as contaminants. Post-booster reappearance was seen for most primary-vaccination clones (about 95% CD4, around 90% CD8).

TCRdb reanalysed the 5' RACE reads using MiXCR and keeps one entry per CDR3 protein. The table records 120,000 or so distinct CDR3 sequences, roughly 15% of them present only once. CDR3 length equals 15 residues. Deletions cut 3 bases from V and 1 base from J, with 10 bases between. CDR1 and CDR2 from the germline V gene are LGHNA and YSLEER. The clonotype originates from a man between 18 and 29 years old who received the YFV17D yellow fever vaccine. This sequence joins TRBV4-3 and TRBJ1-5; maybe TRBD1 (5 bases). Here the sequenced sample was CD8+ T cells sorted from PBMCs, taken 5 days after the yellow fever booster vaccination. The CDR3 coding sequence is TGCGCCAGCAGCCAGGGCAGGGTAAGCAATCAGCCCCAGCATTTT. It yields the protein CASSQGRVSNQPQHF.